The T cell receptor beta chain under discussion was sequenced for a study of low-dose radiotherapy and immunotherapy resistance in tumors. Advanced solid tumors without tumor-infiltrating lymphocytes were required for inclusion. First-strand cDNA relied on TRAV- and TRBV-specific primers spanning alpha and beta chains. With a constant-region primer and a V-primer adapter, TCRs were subjected to approximately 18 PCR cycles of amplification. TCRdb analysed the reads with MiXCR anew, one entry per CDR3 protein. The data hold about 9,800 distinct CDR3 sequences, with roughly four fifths observed a single time. The V gene's germline CDR1 is MNHEY and CDR2 SVGAGI. The CDR3 runs to 16 residues. V dropped 0 bases and J dropped 5 bases, with 16 bases sitting between them.

This clonotype originated in a human donor with advanced metastatic prostate, ovarian, gallbladder or colorectal cancer (not recorded which). This table probably holds off-target reads from a library built for another chain. The rearrangement joins TRBV6-5 to TRBJ1-1; tentatively, D is TRBD1 (5 bases). CDR3: CASSYSSLQGWTEAFF. The CDR3 region has the DNA TGTGCCAGCAGTTACTCGAGTTTGCAGGGATGGACTGAAGCTTTCTTT.